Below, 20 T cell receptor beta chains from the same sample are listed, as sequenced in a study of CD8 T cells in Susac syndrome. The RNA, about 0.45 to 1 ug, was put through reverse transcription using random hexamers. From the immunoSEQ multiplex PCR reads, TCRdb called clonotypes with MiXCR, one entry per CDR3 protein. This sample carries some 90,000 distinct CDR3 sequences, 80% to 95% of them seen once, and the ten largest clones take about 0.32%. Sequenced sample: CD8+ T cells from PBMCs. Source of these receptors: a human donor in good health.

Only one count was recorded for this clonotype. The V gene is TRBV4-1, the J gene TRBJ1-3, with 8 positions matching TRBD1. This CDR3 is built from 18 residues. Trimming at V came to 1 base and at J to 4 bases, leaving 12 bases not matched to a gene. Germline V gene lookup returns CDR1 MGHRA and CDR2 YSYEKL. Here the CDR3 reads CASSQVDIQGAFGNTIYF. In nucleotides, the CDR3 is TGCGCCAGCAGCCAAGTCGATATTCAGGGGGCATTCGGAAACACCATATATTTT.

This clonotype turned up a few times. This CDR3 is CASSFGGSPLHF. The CDR3 nucleotides are TGTGCCAGCAGTTTCGGAGGATCACCCCTCCACTTT. J is TRBJ1-6 and V is TRBV12-3 or TRBV12-4, with D unclear. The CDR3 covers 12 residues. Deletions cut 3 bases from V and 10 bases from J, with 7 bases between.

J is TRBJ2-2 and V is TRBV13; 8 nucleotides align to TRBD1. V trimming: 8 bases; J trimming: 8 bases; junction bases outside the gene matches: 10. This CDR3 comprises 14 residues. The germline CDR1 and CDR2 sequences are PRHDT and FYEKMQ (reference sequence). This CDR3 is CASRPGTGVGELFF. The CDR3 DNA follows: TGTGCCAGCCGGCCCGGGACAGGCGTAGGGGAGCTGTTTTTT.

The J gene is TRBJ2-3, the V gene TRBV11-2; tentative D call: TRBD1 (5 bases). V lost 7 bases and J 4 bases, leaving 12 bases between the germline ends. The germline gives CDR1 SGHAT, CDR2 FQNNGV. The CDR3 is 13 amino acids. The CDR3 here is CASKGIDADTQYF. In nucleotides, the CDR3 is TGTGCCAGCAAGGGGATTGATGCAGATACGCAGTATTTT.

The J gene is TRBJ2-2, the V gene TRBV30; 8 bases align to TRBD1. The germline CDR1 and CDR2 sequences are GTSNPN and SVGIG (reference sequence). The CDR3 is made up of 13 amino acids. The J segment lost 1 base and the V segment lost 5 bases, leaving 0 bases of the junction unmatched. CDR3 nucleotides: TGTGCCTGGGGGACAGGGAACACCGGGGAGCTGTTTTTT. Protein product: CAWGTGNTGELFF.

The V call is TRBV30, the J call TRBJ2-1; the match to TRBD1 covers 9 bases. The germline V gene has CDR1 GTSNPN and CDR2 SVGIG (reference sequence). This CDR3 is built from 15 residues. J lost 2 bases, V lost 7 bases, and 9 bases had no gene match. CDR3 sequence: CAFSPGTGPYNEQFF. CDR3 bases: TGTGCCTTCTCACCCGGGACAGGGCCCTACAATGAGCAGTTCTTC.

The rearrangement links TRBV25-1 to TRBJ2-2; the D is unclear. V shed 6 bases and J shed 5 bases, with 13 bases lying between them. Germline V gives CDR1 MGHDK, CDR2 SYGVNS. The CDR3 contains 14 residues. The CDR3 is CASRSRFETGELFF. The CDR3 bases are TGTGCCAGCAGGAGCAGGTTTGAAACCGGGGAGCTGTTTTTT.

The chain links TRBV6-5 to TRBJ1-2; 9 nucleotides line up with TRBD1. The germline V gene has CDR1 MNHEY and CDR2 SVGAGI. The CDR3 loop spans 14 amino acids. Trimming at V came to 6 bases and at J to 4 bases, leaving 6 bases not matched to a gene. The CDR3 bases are TGTGCCAGCAGCTTGACAGGGGGAGGCTATGGCTACACCTTC. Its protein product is CASSLTGGGYGYTF.

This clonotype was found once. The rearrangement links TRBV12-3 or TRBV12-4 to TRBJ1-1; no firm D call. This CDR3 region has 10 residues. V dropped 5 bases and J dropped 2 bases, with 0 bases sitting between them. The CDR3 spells CASSNTEAFF. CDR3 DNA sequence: TGTGCCAGCAGTAACACTGAAGCTTTCTTT.

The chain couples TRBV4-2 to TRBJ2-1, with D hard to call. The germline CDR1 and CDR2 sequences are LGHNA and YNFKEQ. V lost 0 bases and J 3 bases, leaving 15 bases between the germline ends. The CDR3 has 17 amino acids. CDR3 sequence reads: CASSQDKKWRSYNEQFF. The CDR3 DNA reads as TGTGCCAGCAGCCAAGATAAGAAATGGCGGAGCTACAATGAGCAGTTCTTC.

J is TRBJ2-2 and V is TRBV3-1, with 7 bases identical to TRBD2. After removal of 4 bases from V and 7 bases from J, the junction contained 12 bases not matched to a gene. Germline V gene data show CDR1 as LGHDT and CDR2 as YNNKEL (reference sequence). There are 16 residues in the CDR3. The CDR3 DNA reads TGTGCCAGCAGCCTCTCCGGGCCTAGCGGTGGCGGGGAGCTGTTTTTT. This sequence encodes CASSLSGPSGGGELFF.

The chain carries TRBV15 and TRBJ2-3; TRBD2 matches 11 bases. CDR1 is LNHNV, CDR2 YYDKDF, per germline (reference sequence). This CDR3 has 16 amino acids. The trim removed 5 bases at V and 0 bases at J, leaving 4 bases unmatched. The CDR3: CATSPGLAVSTDTQYF. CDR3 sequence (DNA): TGTGCCACCAGCCCGGGACTAGCGGTAAGCACAGATACGCAGTATTTT.

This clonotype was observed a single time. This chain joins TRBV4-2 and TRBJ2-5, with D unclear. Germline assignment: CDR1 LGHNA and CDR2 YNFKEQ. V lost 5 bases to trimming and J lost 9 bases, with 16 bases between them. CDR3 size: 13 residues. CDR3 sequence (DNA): TGTGCCAGCAGCGTGGGAAAAGAGAGGCCCCAGTACTTC. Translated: CASSVGKERPQYF.

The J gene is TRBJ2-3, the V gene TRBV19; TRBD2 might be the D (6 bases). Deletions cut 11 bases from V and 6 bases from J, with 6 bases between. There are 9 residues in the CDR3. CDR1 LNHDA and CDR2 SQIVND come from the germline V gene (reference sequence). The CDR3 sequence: CAAGDTQYF. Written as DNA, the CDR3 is TGTGCCGCGGGGGATACGCAGTATTTT.

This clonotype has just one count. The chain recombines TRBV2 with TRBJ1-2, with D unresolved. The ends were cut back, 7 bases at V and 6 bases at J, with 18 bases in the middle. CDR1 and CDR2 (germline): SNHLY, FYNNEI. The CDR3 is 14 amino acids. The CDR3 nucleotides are TGTGCCAGCATCGAAGACCGGGTTATTGATGGCTACACCTTC. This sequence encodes CASIEDRVIDGYTF.

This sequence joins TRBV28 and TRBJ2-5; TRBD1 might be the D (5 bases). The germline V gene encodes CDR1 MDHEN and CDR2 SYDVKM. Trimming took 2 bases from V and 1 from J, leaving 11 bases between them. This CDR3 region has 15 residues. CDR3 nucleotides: TGTGCCAGCAGTTTACCGGTGACAGCCCAAGAGACCCAGTACTTC. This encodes CASSLPVTAQETQYF. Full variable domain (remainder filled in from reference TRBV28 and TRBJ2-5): DVKVTQSSRYLVKRTGEKVFLECVQDMDHENMFWYRQDPGLGLRLIYFSYDVKMKEKGDIPEGYSVSREKKERFSLILESASTNQTSMYLCASSLPVTAQETQYFGPGTRLLVL.

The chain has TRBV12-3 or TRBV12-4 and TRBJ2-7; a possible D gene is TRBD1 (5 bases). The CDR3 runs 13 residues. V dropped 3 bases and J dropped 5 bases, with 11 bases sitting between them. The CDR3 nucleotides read TGTGCCAGCAGTTTTTCCAGGGTCAACGAGCAGTACTTC. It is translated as CASSFSRVNEQYF.

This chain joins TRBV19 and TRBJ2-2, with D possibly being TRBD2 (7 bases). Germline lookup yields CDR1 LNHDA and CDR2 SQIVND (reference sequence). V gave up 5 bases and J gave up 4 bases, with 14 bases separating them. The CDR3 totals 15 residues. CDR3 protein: CASSFPRGRTGELFF. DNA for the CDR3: TGTGCCAGTAGTTTCCCGCGGGGGCGCACCGGGGAGCTGTTTTTT.

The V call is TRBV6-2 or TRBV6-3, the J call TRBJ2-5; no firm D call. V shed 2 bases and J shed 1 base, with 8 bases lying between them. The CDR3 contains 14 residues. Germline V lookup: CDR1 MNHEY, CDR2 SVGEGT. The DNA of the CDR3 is TGTGCCAGCAGTTACAGACAACCCCAAGAGACCCAGTACTTC. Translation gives CASSYRQPQETQYF.

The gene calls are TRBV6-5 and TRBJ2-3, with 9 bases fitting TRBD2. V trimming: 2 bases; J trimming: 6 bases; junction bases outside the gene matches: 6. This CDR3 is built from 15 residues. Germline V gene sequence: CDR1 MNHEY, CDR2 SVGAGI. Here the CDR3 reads CASSYGAGGLDTQYF. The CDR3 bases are TGTGCCAGCAGTTACGGGGCGGGGGGGCTGGATACGCAGTATTTT.